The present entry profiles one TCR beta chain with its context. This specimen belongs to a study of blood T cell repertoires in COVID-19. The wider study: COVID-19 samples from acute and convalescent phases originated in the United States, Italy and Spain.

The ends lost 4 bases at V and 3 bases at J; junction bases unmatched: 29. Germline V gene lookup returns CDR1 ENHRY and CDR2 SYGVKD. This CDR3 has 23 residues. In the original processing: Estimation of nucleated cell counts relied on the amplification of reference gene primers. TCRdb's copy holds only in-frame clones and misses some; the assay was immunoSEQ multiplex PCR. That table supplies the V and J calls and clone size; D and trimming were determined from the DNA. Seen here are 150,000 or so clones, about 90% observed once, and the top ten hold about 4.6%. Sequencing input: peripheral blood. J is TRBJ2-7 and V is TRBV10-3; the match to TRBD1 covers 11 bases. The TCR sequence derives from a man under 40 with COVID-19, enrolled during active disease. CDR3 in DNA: TGTGCCATCAGTGGCCCCTTCGCGACTTTCCCACCCGGGACAGGGGGTTCAGGCTACGAGCAGTACTTC. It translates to CAISGPFATFPPGTGGSGYEQYF.